A selection of T cell receptor beta chains follows, all from one sample in a study of T cell changes during pregnancy in multiple sclerosis. Measured with immunoSEQ multiplex PCR; TCRdb has only the in-frame clones, and not every one. The sample records 25,000 to 30,000 clones, about 88% being singletons. The source material was CD8+ T cells from peripheral blood mononuclear cells, sampled after pregnancy. The receptors originated from a female donor with multiple sclerosis, enrolled in a pregnancy study. The conserved cysteine and the conserved F or W are not part of the CDR3 here.

v_call: TRBV7-9
cdr3_aa: ASSLDPIGAGWNYGYT

v_call: TRBV9
cdr3_aa: ASSVVAGGIYNEQF

v_call: TRBV4-3
cdr3_aa: ASSHEGGRAADEQF

v_call: TRBV11-2
cdr3_aa: ASSLVSPGLDNEQF

v_call: TRBV27
cdr3_aa: ASSSPLRYNEQF

v_call: TRBV7-2
cdr3_aa: ASSLAFPGNYGYT

v_call: TRBV27
cdr3_aa: ASSLPGQGAGEQF

v_call: TRBV18
cdr3_aa: ASSLTRQGMENSPLH

v_call: TRBV19
cdr3_aa: ASSIGTDNEQF

v_call: TRBV19
cdr3_aa: ASSIGGETYEQY

v_call: TRBV15
cdr3_aa: ATSSIRQRNNEKLF

v_call: TRBV4-3
cdr3_aa: ASSQDRVGFEAF

v_call: TRBV15
cdr3_aa: ATSRGAGEGAETQY

v_call: TRBV4-2
cdr3_aa: ASSQVVDRPSGANVLT

v_call: TRBV5-4
cdr3_aa: ASSLPGGREATDTQY

v_call: TRBV11-3
cdr3_aa: ASSLDSGSYNEQF

v_call: TRBV27
cdr3_aa: ASSQTGFGELF

v_call: TRBV11-3
cdr3_aa: ASSPVNRVNTGELF

v_call: TRBV19
cdr3_aa: ASSPGQGGRYEQY

v_call: TRBV6-4
cdr3_aa: ASSAGLAGGPDTQY

v_call: TRBV27
cdr3_aa: ASSAGETQY

v_call: TRBV15
cdr3_aa: ATSRDRVGQPQH

v_call: TRBV7-9
cdr3_aa: ASSSFTDTQY

v_call: TRBV9
cdr3_aa: ASSVFGGAREFSDTQY

v_call: TRBV28
cdr3_aa: ASSPQIDGYGYT

v_call: TRBV6-4
cdr3_aa: ASSRLAGPTGELF

v_call: TRBV29-1
cdr3_aa: SVAGTGLSFYEQY

v_call: TRBV11-2
cdr3_aa: ASSYPPGGKETQY

v_call: TRBV29-1
cdr3_aa: SVGTGAFYGYT

v_call: TRBV28
cdr3_aa: ASNQRTSGTGEQF

v_call: TRBV29-1
cdr3_aa: SVLQGKGVYGYT

v_call: TRBV5-4
cdr3_aa: ASSSADRGFAYT

v_call: TRBV19
cdr3_aa: ASSIGWGGNEQF

v_call: TRBV7-9
cdr3_aa: ASSLRAEREQY

v_call: TRBV19
cdr3_aa: ASSTLVENIQY

v_call: TRBV30
cdr3_aa: AWSVGQGNTIY

v_call: TRBV6-6
cdr3_aa: ASSYREGNEQF